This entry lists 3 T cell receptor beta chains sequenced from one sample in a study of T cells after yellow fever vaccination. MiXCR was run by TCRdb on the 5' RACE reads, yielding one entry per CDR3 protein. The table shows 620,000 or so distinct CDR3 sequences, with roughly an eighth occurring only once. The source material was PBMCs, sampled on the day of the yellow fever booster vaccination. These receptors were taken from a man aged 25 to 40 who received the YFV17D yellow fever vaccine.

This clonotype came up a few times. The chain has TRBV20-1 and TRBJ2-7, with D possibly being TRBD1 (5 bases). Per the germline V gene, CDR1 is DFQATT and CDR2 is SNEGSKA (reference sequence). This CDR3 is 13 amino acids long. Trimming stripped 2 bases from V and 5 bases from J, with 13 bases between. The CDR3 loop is CSARPGAGHEQYF. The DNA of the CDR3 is TGCAGTGCTAGACCAGGAGCAGGGCACGAGCAGTACTTC.

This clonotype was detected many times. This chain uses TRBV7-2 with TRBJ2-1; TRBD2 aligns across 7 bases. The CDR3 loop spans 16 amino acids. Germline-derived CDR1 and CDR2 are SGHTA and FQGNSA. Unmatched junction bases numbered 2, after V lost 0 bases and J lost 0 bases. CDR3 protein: CASSLALAVSYNEQFF. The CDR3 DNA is TGTGCCAGCAGCTTAGCCCTAGCGGTCTCCTACAATGAGCAGTTCTTC.

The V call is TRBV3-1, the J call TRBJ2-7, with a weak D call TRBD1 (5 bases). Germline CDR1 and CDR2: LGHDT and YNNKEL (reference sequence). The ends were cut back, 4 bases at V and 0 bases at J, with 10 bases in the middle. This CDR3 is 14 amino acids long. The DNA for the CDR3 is TGTGCCAGCAGCCTCCTCGACAGCTCCTACGAGCAGTACTTC. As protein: CASSLLDSSYEQYF.